This passage covers 32 T cell receptor beta chains from one sample sequenced in a study of T-cell memory formation after mild COVID-19. In TCRdb, the 5' RACE reads were re-called with MiXCR into one record per CDR3 protein. In the table there are around 250,000 distinct CDR3 sequences, 15% to 20% of which are singletons. Sequenced: PBMCs or a T cell subset sorted from them (not recorded which). These receptors were collected from a man younger than 35 who had mild COVID-19 (a few samples of this study predate the infection). Cell type and time point are not known.

The chain links TRBV6-2 or TRBV6-3 to TRBJ2-1; 8 nucleotides align to TRBD2. CDR1 is MNHEY and CDR2 is SVGEGT in the germline V gene. The V and J ends lost 7 bases and 2 bases, in that order; junction bases with no gene match: 4. The CDR3 is made up of 14 amino acids. The chain's CDR3 is CASKGSGAYNEQFF. CDR3 nucleotide sequence: TGTGCCAGCAAGGGTAGCGGGGCCTACAATGAGCAGTTCTTC.

This clonotype was recorded a few times. V gene TRBV28 combines with J gene TRBJ2-7; D is perhaps TRBD1 or TRBD2 (5 bases each). This CDR3 spans 14 amino acids. Germline V gene data show CDR1 as MDHEN and CDR2 as SYDVKM. V was shortened by 3 bases and J by 2 bases, with 11 bases between the two germline ends. The CDR3: CASSFWGITYEQYV. The CDR3 DNA is TGTGCCAGCAGTTTTTGGGGGATTACCTACGAGCAGTACGTC.

The chain joins TRBV5-1 to TRBJ1-1; 7 bases map to TRBD1. Germline loops: CDR1 SGHRS, CDR2 YFSETQ. CDR3 length equals 14 residues. Germline trimming cut 2 bases from V and 4 bases from J; bases unmatched to any gene: 5. The CDR3 loop is CASSLGTVITEAFF. The CDR3 coding sequence is TGCGCCAGCAGCTTAGGGACAGTAATCACTGAAGCTTTCTTT.

V gene TRBV5-4 combines with J gene TRBJ2-1; D is possibly TRBD1 (7 bases). The germline V gene encodes CDR1 SGHNT and CDR2 YYREEE (reference sequence). V was shortened by 7 bases and J by 7 bases, with 12 bases between the two germline ends. The CDR3 is 12 amino acids. In DNA, the CDR3 is TGTGCCAGCGCGGGACAGTTGAATGAGCAGTTCTTC. Translating it yields CASAGQLNEQFF.

This sequence joins TRBV7-6 and TRBJ1-6, with unresolved D. There are 17 residues in the CDR3. The germline V gene encodes CDR1 SGHVS and CDR2 FNYEAQ. Trimming shortened V by 4 bases and J by 5 bases, and 18 bases separated the two germline ends. CDR3 sequence reads: CASSYGTRRTDNSPLHF. In nucleotides, the CDR3 is TGTGCCAGCAGCTACGGTACACGGAGGACGGATAATTCACCCCTCCACTTT.

This clonotype appeared a few times. This chain joins TRBV5-1 and TRBJ1-5, with D unresolved. The V gene's germline CDR1 is SGHRS and CDR2 YFSETQ. The CDR3 spans 16 residues. Trimming removed 0 bases at V and 0 bases at J, with 10 bases between. CDR3 protein: CASSLGHTNSNQPQHF. DNA for the CDR3: TGCGCCAGCAGCTTGGGGCACACTAATAGCAATCAGCCCCAGCATTTT.

The genes are TRBV5-1 and TRBJ2-7; possibly TRBD1 for D (6 bases). V shed 4 bases and J shed 2 bases, with 10 bases lying between them. In germline, CDR1 is SGHRS, CDR2 YFSETQ. CDR3 length equals 13 residues. This CDR3 reads CASSPDRTYEQYF. CDR3 in DNA: TGCGCCAGCAGCCCTGACAGGACCTACGAGCAGTACTTC.

The chain joins TRBV10-3 to TRBJ2-3; the D is unclear. V was cut by 5 bases and J by 2 bases, with 20 bases left in between. The CDR3 has 17 amino acids. The germline V gene encodes CDR1 ENHRY and CDR2 SYGVKD. This chain's CDR3 is CAISNPTGLVATDTQYF. In DNA, the CDR3 is TGTGCCATCAGTAACCCCACGGGCTTAGTGGCCACAGATACGCAGTATTTT.

This clonotype appeared a few times. The chain links TRBV6-5 to TRBJ2-2; TRBD2 might be the D (5 bases). Trimming removed 11 bases from V and 5 bases from J, with 15 bases in between. Germline CDR1 MNHEY, CDR2 SVGAGI. CDR3 length: 13 residues. The CDR3 sequence: CAERVVGTGELFF. The CDR3 bases are TGTGCCGAGAGGGTAGTGGGAACCGGGGAGCTGTTTTTT.

This clonotype appeared a few times. The chain has TRBV4-2 and TRBJ2-7, with D possibly matching TRBD1 (6 bases). V dropped 1 base and J dropped 1 base, with 11 bases sitting between them. The CDR3 contains 15 residues. Germline CDR1 is LGHNA and CDR2 is YNFKEQ. Here the CDR3 reads CASSQASDSSYEQYF. Written as DNA, the CDR3 is TGTGCCAGCAGCCAAGCCTCGGACAGTTCCTACGAGCAGTACTTC.

This chain uses TRBV27 with TRBJ2-1, with D possibly TRBD1 on 5 matching bases. Germline lookup yields CDR1 MNHEY and CDR2 SMNVEV (reference sequence). This CDR3 has 13 residues. Trimming cost V 0 bases and J 13 bases, with 13 bases left between them. The CDR3 spells CASSLSARAGQFF. As DNA, the CDR3 is TGTGCCAGCAGTTTATCTGCCAGGGCCGGACAGTTCTTC.

This clonotype has a handful of counts. The chain employs TRBV5-1 and TRBJ2-3; D is perhaps TRBD2 (6 bases). The CDR3 covers 15 residues. V was cut by 3 bases and J by 4 bases, with 15 bases left in between. Germline values: CDR1 SGHRS, CDR2 YFSETQ. DNA for the CDR3: TGCGCCAGCAGCTCCGGGTCCCGCGGGGCAGATACGCAGTATTTT. It encodes CASSSGSRGADTQYF.

At least ten counts were recorded for this clonotype. The chain couples TRBV20-1 to TRBJ2-5, with 12 bases matching TRBD2. The V gene's germline CDR1 is DFQATT and CDR2 SNEGSKA (reference sequence). The CDR3 contains 15 residues. V trimming: 6 bases; J trimming: 0 bases; junction bases outside the gene matches: 5. CDR3 in DNA: TGCAGTGCGCGAAGACTAGCGGGGGACCAAGAGACCCAGTACTTC. It codes for CSARRLAGDQETQYF.

CDR3 loop: CASRPRGGELYEQYV. CDR3 coding DNA: TGTGCCAGCAGGCCAAGGGGGGGTGAACTGTACGAGCAGTACGTC. V is TRBV12-3 or TRBV12-4 and J is TRBJ2-7; tentative D call: TRBD2 (7 bases). This CDR3 contains 15 residues. V was shortened by 6 bases and J by 4 bases, with 19 bases between the two germline ends.

This clonotype qualifies as medium-sized. The chain couples TRBV7-2 to TRBJ2-5, with 13 bases identical to TRBD2. V shed 1 base, J shed 2 bases, and the junction held 4 bases outside the gene matches. This CDR3 region has 17 residues. CDR1 is SGHTA, CDR2 FQGNSA, per germline. The CDR3 DNA sequence: TGTGCCAGCAGCTTAGTGGGACTAGCGGGGAATCAAGAGACCCAGTACTTC. Translated: CASSLVGLAGNQETQYF.

This clonotype was detected many times. The chain employs TRBV7-2 and TRBJ2-5, with 9 positions matching TRBD1. With 5 bases clipped from V and 5 bases from J, the junction kept 9 bases outside the gene matches. CDR3 length: 15 residues. CDR1 and CDR2 (germline): SGHTA, FQGNSA. The CDR3 sequence: CASSTNRGPEETQYF. CDR3 sequence (DNA): TGTGCCAGCAGCACCAACAGGGGGCCGGAGGAGACCCAGTACTTC.

This chain connects TRBV10-1 to TRBJ2-7; TRBD1 might be the D (5 bases). V shed 4 bases and J shed 4 bases, with 11 bases lying between them. Germline-derived CDR1 and CDR2 are WNHNN and SYGVQD (reference sequence). The CDR3 has 13 amino acids. The CDR3 reads CASSVDNRYEQYF. DNA for the CDR3: TGCGCCAGCAGTGTGGACAACCGTTACGAGCAGTACTTC.

The rearrangement links TRBV11-2 to TRBJ1-1; D not certain. Per the germline V gene, CDR1 is SGHAT and CDR2 is FQNNGV. Trimming cost V 1 base and J 8 bases, with 14 bases left between them. CDR3 length equals 14 residues. The CDR3, as DNA: TGTGCCAGCAGCTTAGTAAGTTCACAGAGAGAAGCTTTCTTT. This sequence encodes CASSLVSSQREAFF.

The table lists this clonotype with a few counts. The chain joins TRBV5-1 to TRBJ2-3, with 7 bases fitting TRBD1. V gave up 4 bases and J gave up 6 bases; unmatched junction bases: 11. Germline CDR1 and CDR2: SGHRS and YFSETQ. CDR3 length: 15 amino acids. The chain's CDR3 is CASSPTGFSKDTQYF. The CDR3 coding sequence is TGCGCCAGCAGCCCGACAGGGTTTAGTAAGGATACGCAGTATTTT.

The genes are TRBV7-9 and TRBJ2-6; a possible D gene is TRBD2 (6 bases). The germline CDR1 and CDR2 sequences are SEHNR and FQNEAQ (reference sequence). V dropped 6 bases and J dropped 1 base, with 10 bases sitting between them. The CDR3 has 15 residues. DNA for the CDR3: TGTGCCAGCAGAGGAGGGATTTCTGGGGCCAACGTCCTGACTTTC. Amino acids: CASRGGISGANVLTF. Combining the CDR3 with reference TRBV7-9 and TRBJ2-6 gives the whole variable domain DTGVSQNPRHKITKRGQNVTFRCDPISEHNRLYWYRQTLGQGPEFLTYFQNEAQLEKSRLLSDRFSAERPKGSFSTLEIQRTEQGDSAMYLCASRGGISGANVLTFGAGSRLTVL.

The V gene is TRBV7-9, the J gene TRBJ1-1, with TRBD1 as a possible D gene (5 bases). V dropped 4 bases and J dropped 4 bases, with 16 bases sitting between them. Germline values: CDR1 SEHNR, CDR2 FQNEAQ (reference sequence). This CDR3 has 15 residues. CDR3 region: CASSSIGTLGTEAFF. The DNA of the CDR3 is TGTGCCAGCAGCTCAATTGGGACTTTGGGCACTGAAGCTTTCTTT.

The genes are TRBV5-1 and TRBJ2-7; D assignment may be TRBD1 or TRBD2 (6 bases each). The CDR3 length is 14 residues. Deletions cut 3 bases from V and 2 bases from J, with 12 bases between. The germline V gene encodes CDR1 SGHRS and CDR2 YFSETQ. CDR3: CASSWGDTTYEQYF. DNA of the CDR3: TGCGCCAGCAGCTGGGGGGACACCACCTACGAGCAGTACTTC.

The chain joins TRBV6-2 or TRBV6-3 to TRBJ2-5; D is uncertain. CDR3 length: 12 amino acids. With 6 bases removed from V and 4 bases from J, the gap between germline ends came to 9 bases. Germline CDR1 and CDR2: MNHEY and SVGEGT. CDR3 bases: TGTGCCAGCAGCAGCATTCGAGAGACCCAGTACTTC. It is translated as CASSSIRETQYF.

In this sample, this clonotype turned up many times. The gene calls are TRBV28 and TRBJ2-7; perhaps TRBD2 as D (6 bases). Germline V lookup: CDR1 MDHEN, CDR2 SYDVKM. V dropped 2 bases and J dropped 7 bases, with 6 bases sitting between them. The CDR3 spans 11 residues. In nucleotides, the CDR3 is TGTGCCAGCAGTTTAGGAGGGGAGCAGTACGTC. Protein sequence: CASSLGGEQYV.

This clonotype has just a few counts. The genes are TRBV4-3 and TRBJ1-2; tentative D call: TRBD1 (5 bases). The CDR3 extends over 16 amino acids. Germline CDR1 is LGHNA and CDR2 is YSLEER. Trimming left V 0 bases short and J 8 bases short, with 19 bases between. The DNA for the CDR3 is TGCGCCAGCAGCCAAGATAACGGCGGGGGAGGGGTCGGCTACACCTTC. Translated: CASSQDNGGGGVGYTF.

The chain joins TRBV4-3 to TRBJ1-3; no firm D call. The germline gives CDR1 LGHNA, CDR2 YSLEER. This CDR3 comprises 16 residues. Trimming left V 0 bases short and J 0 bases short, with 9 bases between. The CDR3 DNA sequence: TGCGCCAGCAGCCAAGATATATCGGTCTCTGGAAACACCATATATTTT. As protein: CASSQDISVSGNTIYF.

The rearrangement uses TRBV28 and TRBJ2-7, with D maybe TRBD1 (5 bases). Per germline, CDR1 MDHEN and CDR2 SYDVKM. V lost 4 bases to trimming and J lost 5 bases, with 15 bases between them. This CDR3 has 14 amino acids. The CDR3 spells CASSSQGTTHEQYV. The DNA for the CDR3 is TGTGCCAGCAGTTCCCAGGGAACTACCCACGAGCAGTACGTC.

This clonotype was found a few times. V usage is TRBV5-1 and J usage is TRBJ2-3; maybe TRBD1 (6 bases). Per the germline V gene, CDR1 is SGHRS and CDR2 is YFSETQ. The CDR3 has 13 residues. V lost 6 bases and J lost 5, with 13 bases in between. This chain's CDR3 is CASNQWGQDTQYF. DNA for the CDR3: TGCGCCAGCAACCAGTGGGGGCAAGATACGCAGTATTTT.

The genes are TRBV29-1 and TRBJ2-1; maybe TRBD1 (6 bases). The V gene lost 1 base and the J gene lost 10 bases, with 20 bases spanning the gap. Germline CDR1 is SQVTM and CDR2 is ANQGSEA. The CDR3 consists of 15 residues. The DNA for the CDR3 is TGCAGCGTTGAAGGGGGGCAGGGAGCCAAGGTCGAGCAGTTCTTC. Protein sequence: CSVEGGQGAKVEQFF.

The sample holds a few counts of this clonotype. V is TRBV3-1 and J is TRBJ2-3; D is unresolved. Trimming took 0 bases from V and 7 from J, leaving 17 bases between them. The CDR3 consists of 16 residues. Germline loops: CDR1 LGHDT, CDR2 YNNKEL (reference sequence). This chain's CDR3 is CASSQEPDSRMYTQYF. In DNA, the CDR3 is TGTGCCAGCAGCCAAGAACCAGACTCCCGTATGTATACGCAGTATTTT.

This clonotype was counted a few times. This chain joins TRBV7-8 and TRBJ1-1, with 7 bases fitting TRBD1. Germline V gives CDR1 SGHVS, CDR2 FQNEAQ. V trimming: 4 bases; J trimming: 4 bases; junction bases outside the gene matches: 3. The CDR3 length is 13 residues. DNA for the CDR3: TGTGCCAGCAGCTACGACAGGGTCACTGAAGCTTTCTTT. Residues: CASSYDRVTEAFF.

This clonotype was counted only a few times. The chain combines TRBV4-3 with TRBJ1-1; D gene ambiguous. Trimming took 0 bases from V and 7 from J, leaving 9 bases between them. The CDR3 extends over 13 amino acids. In germline, CDR1 is LGHNA, CDR2 YSLEER. CDR3 region: CASSQEGPYEAFF. The CDR3 nucleotides are TGCGCCAGCAGCCAAGAAGGTCCATATGAAGCTTTCTTT.